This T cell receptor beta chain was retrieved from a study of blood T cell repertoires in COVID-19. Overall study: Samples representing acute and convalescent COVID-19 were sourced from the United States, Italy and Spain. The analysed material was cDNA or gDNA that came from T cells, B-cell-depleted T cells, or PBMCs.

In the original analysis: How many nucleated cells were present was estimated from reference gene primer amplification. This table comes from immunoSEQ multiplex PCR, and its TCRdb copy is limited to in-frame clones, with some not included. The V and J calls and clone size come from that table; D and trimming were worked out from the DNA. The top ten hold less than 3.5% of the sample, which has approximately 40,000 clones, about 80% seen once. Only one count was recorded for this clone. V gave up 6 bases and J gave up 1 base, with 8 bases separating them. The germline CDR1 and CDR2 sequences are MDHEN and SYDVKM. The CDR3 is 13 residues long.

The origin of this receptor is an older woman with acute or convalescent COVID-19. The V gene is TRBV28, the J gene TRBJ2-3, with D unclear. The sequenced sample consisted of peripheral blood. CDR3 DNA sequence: TGTGCCAGCAGCTTACCGGGCACAGATACGCAGTATTTT. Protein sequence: CASSLPGTDTQYF.